The 26 T cell receptor beta chains presented below share a single source sample, sequenced in a study of T cells in localized non-small cell lung cancer. Produced via immunoSEQ multiplex PCR; TCRdb's table is partial and in-frame only. The sample has 30,000 to 40,000 clones, around 73% seen once; the top ten hold 33%. The input for sequencing was peripheral blood, taken before any cancer treatment. These receptors were collected from a male donor aged 60 or older with stage II squamous cell lung carcinoma.

This clone was seen once. The chain joins TRBV5-4 to TRBJ1-1; the D gene is possibly TRBD1 (6 bases). Germline CDR1 reads SGHNT; CDR2 reads YYREEE (reference sequence). V shed 1 base and J shed 4 bases, with 8 bases lying between them. The CDR3 sequence is 13 residues long. The CDR3 DNA sequence: TGTGCCAGCAGCTTGATAGGGGGCACTGAAGCTTTCTTT. Amino acid sequence: CASSLIGGTEAFF. The whole variable domain, remainder taken from reference TRBV5-4 and TRBJ1-1, is ETGVTQSPTHLIKTRGQQVTLRCSSQSGHNTVSWYQQALGQGPQFIFQYYREEENGRGNFPPRFSGLQFPNYSSELNVNALELDDSALYLCASSLIGGTEAFFGQGTRLTVV.

V gene TRBV5-1 combines with J gene TRBJ2-5; the match to TRBD1 covers 12 bases. The V segment lost 2 bases and the J segment 4 bases; nucleotides outside the gene matches: 9. There are 17 residues in the CDR3. CDR1 SGHRS and CDR2 YFSETQ come from the germline V gene. Here the CDR3 DNA reads TGCGCCAGCAGCTTTATGCCGGGACAGGGGGCTGGAGAGACCCAGTACTTC. It yields the protein CASSFMPGQGAGETQYF. The variable domain in full, completed from reference TRBV5-1 and TRBJ2-5, reads KAGVTQTPRYLIKTRGQQVTLSCSPISGHRSVSWYQQTPGQGLQFLFEYFSETQRNKGNFPGRFSGRQFSNSRSEMNVSTLELGDSALYLCASSFMPGQGAGETQYFGPGTRLLVL.

The rearrangement uses TRBV6-5 and TRBJ1-3; perhaps TRBD1 as D (5 bases). The CDR3 length is 15 residues. The germline V and J ends were trimmed by 6 bases and 1 base, with 13 bases remaining between them. Looked up from germline, CDR1 is MNHEY and CDR2 is SVGAGI. The CDR3 DNA sequence: TGTGCCAGCAGCCCGGGACGGGGATCTGGAAACACCATATATTTT. This encodes CASSPGRGSGNTIYF.

The chain recombines TRBV9 with TRBJ2-1; perhaps TRBD2 as D (5 bases). CDR3 length: 15 residues. Germline CDR1 reads SGDLS; CDR2 reads YYNGEE. Trimming stripped 2 bases from V and 3 bases from J, with 12 bases between. CDR3 protein: CASSVMPRDYNEQFF. Written as DNA, the CDR3 is TGTGCCAGCAGCGTCATGCCCCGGGACTACAATGAGCAGTTCTTC.

This chain links TRBV12-1 with TRBJ1-4. TRBV12-1 is annotated as a pseudogene. CDR3 length equals 18 residues. CDR3 in DNA: TGTGCCAGCCCGGGCCGAGTCGTGAAGCAAGGGACTAATGAAAAACTGTTTTTT. Amino acid sequence: CASPGRVVKQGTNEKLFF.

The V gene is TRBV30, the J gene TRBJ1-1, with D uncertain. The CDR3 loop spans 13 amino acids. The germline V gene has CDR1 GTSNPN and CDR2 SVGIG (reference sequence). V lost 0 bases and J 0 bases, leaving 5 bases between the germline ends. The CDR3 DNA reads TGTGCCTGGAGTGTACGGGTGAACACTGAAGCTTTCTTT. Its protein is CAWSVRVNTEAFF. Looking up the rest from reference TRBV30 and TRBJ1-1 gives the full variable domain: SQTIHQWPATLVQPVGSPLSLECTVEGTSNPNLYWYRQAAGRGLQLLFYSVGIGQISSEVPQNLSASRPQDRQFILSSKKLLLSDSGFYLCAWSVRVNTEAFFGQGTRLTVV.

This clone has a handful of counts. The chain uses TRBV7-9 and TRBJ1-5; D unclear. V was pared by 1 base and J by 2 bases, with 3 bases between. The CDR3 runs 13 residues. Germline CDR1 is SEHNR and CDR2 is FQNEAQ (reference sequence). The CDR3: CASSLDGNQPQHF. The DNA of the CDR3 is TGTGCCAGCAGCTTAGATGGCAATCAGCCCCAGCATTTT.

This clone was seen more than once but under ten times. CDR3 amino acids: CASSLGQGFSELFF. The CDR3 DNA follows: TGCGCCAGCAGCTTGGGACAGGGCTTCTCGGAACTGTTTTTT. J is TRBJ1-4 and V is TRBV5-1, with TRBD1 matching 7 bases. V dropped 0 bases and J dropped 12; count of bases not matched to a gene: 8. The CDR3 has 14 residues. Germline CDR1 is SGHRS and CDR2 is YFSETQ.

Only one count was recorded for this clone. In nucleotides, the CDR3 is TGTGCCAGCAGCACGCAGATCCGGGATGAGCAGTTCTTC. This translates into CASSTQIRDEQFF. The chain links TRBV9 to TRBJ2-1; D is uncertain. V lost 4 bases, J lost 8 bases, and 13 bases lay in between. CDR1 SGDLS and CDR2 YYNGEE come from the germline V gene. The CDR3 sequence is 13 residues long.

The rearrangement links TRBV30 to TRBJ2-7; no clear D. Germline values: CDR1 GTSNPN, CDR2 SVGIG (reference sequence). V was shortened by 3 bases and J by 0 bases, with 9 bases between the two germline ends. CDR3 length: 13 residues. The CDR3 DNA is TGTGCCTGGAGCGGCATTGCCTCCTACGAGCAGTACTTC. This gives the protein CAWSGIASYEQYF.

This chain links TRBV7-7 with TRBJ2-1; TRBD2 aligns across 9 bases. The CDR3 totals 14 residues. V lost 5 bases and J lost 7; bases outside the gene matches: 6. Germline V gives CDR1 SSHAT, CDR2 FNYEAQ (reference sequence). The CDR3 region has the DNA TGTGCCAGCAGCCTTAGCGGGAGAGTTAATGAGCAGTTCTTC. Translating gives CASSLSGRVNEQFF.

The genes are TRBV19 and TRBJ2-6; 7 bases line up with TRBD1. The CDR3 is 18 amino acids. The V gene's germline CDR1 is LNHDA and CDR2 SQIVND (reference sequence). V dropped 6 bases and J dropped 0; count of bases not matched to a gene: 11. The CDR3 spells CASRVSRDRDSGANVLTF. The CDR3 region has the DNA TGTGCCAGTAGAGTTTCCCGGGACAGAGACTCTGGGGCCAACGTCCTGACTTTC.

This sequence joins TRBV11-2 and TRBJ2-1; D is possibly TRBD1 (6 bases). In germline, CDR1 is SGHAT, CDR2 FQNNGV. Trimming pared 1 base from V and 2 bases from J, leaving 9 bases between. The CDR3 extends over 15 amino acids. CDR3 sequence: CASSLAGAPYNEQFF. DNA for the CDR3: TGTGCCAGCAGCTTAGCAGGGGCACCCTACAATGAGCAGTTCTTC. The whole variable domain, filled in from reference TRBV11-2 and TRBJ2-1, reads EAGVAQSPRYKIIEKRQSVAFWCNPISGHATLYWYQQILGQGPKLLIQFQNNGVVDDSQLPKDRFSAERLKGVDSTLKIQPAKLEDSAVYLCASSLAGAPYNEQFFGPGTRLTVL.

This clone occurred once. This chain links TRBV30 with TRBJ1-1; 7 positions agree with TRBD1. The germline gives CDR1 GTSNPN, CDR2 SVGIG (reference sequence). The ends lost 3 bases at V and 4 bases at J; junction bases unmatched: 11. The CDR3 spans 15 residues. The CDR3 nucleotides read TGTGCCTGGAGACGTGAGGGGGCGTTGAGCACTGAAGCTTTCTTT. Translating gives CAWRREGALSTEAFF.

This chain links TRBV19 with TRBJ2-6, with D hard to call. The germline V gene has CDR1 LNHDA and CDR2 SQIVND (reference sequence). CDR3 length equals 13 residues. The V and J ends lost 8 bases and 2 bases respectively, with 7 bases between them. The CDR3 spells CASLYPGANVLTF. The CDR3 coding sequence is TGTGCCAGTCTCTACCCTGGGGCCAACGTCCTGACTTTC.

The CDR3 nucleotides are TGTGCCAGCAGCATCCGAGGAGTAGGCCAAGCTAATGAAAAACTGTTTTTT. It codes for CASSIRGVGQANEKLFF. The rearrangement uses TRBV7-8 and TRBJ1-4; D is uncertain. V lost 5 bases and J 3 bases, leaving 19 bases between the germline ends. Germline V gene lookup returns CDR1 SGHVS and CDR2 FQNEAQ. This CDR3 is 17 amino acids long.

This rearrangement joins TRBV6-1 to TRBJ2-7; no definite D call. This CDR3 is built from 15 residues. CDR1 and CDR2 (germline): MNHNS, SASEGT. V lost 6 bases, J lost 6 bases, and 21 bases lay in between. The CDR3 reads CASRENPTTSVEQYF. The CDR3 coding sequence is TGTGCCAGCAGAGAGAATCCTACTACCTCCGTCGAGCAGTACTTC.

The chain is built from TRBV7-2 and TRBJ2-1; D possibly corresponds to TRBD2 (6 bases). V was clipped by 6 bases and J by 6 bases, with 12 bases between them. Looked up from germline, CDR1 is SGHTA and CDR2 is FQGNSA. The CDR3 is 13 residues long. CDR3 sequence (DNA): TGTGCCAGCAGTTCTGGACTACCCAATGAGCAGTTCTTC. It encodes CASSSGLPNEQFF.

The chain couples TRBV6-1 to TRBJ1-5; tentative D call: TRBD1 (5 bases). CDR3 length equals 14 residues. V lost 5 bases and J 0 bases, leaving 8 bases between the germline ends. Germline V gene sequence: CDR1 MNHNS, CDR2 SASEGT. The CDR3 nucleotides read TGTGCCAGCAGTCTCCAGGGTAGCAATCAGCCCCAGCATTTT. This encodes CASSLQGSNQPQHF.

The genes are TRBV6-1 and TRBJ1-1; TRBD1 matches 8 bases. The CDR3 contains 13 residues. V dropped 6 bases and J dropped 4; count of bases not matched to a gene: 4. In germline, CDR1 is MNHNS, CDR2 SASEGT. This chain's CDR3 is CASRGTGPTEAFF. The CDR3 nucleotides are TGTGCCAGCAGGGGGACAGGTCCCACTGAAGCTTTCTTT.

The chain links TRBV19 to TRBJ2-1; D possibly corresponds to TRBD2 (6 bases). Germline CDR1 is LNHDA and CDR2 is SQIVND (reference sequence). Trimming removed 10 bases from V and 4 bases from J, with 20 bases in between. The CDR3 has 15 residues. The CDR3 DNA reads as TGTGCCACCTCCCCGCGGGACGGAAAGTACAATGAGCAGTTCTTC. This gives the protein CATSPRDGKYNEQFF.

The V call is TRBV14, the J call TRBJ2-5; D may be TRBD1 (5 bases). The germline V gene encodes CDR1 SGHDN and CDR2 FVKESK. This CDR3 region has 13 residues. V was pared by 4 bases and J by 0 bases, with 6 bases between. The CDR3 reads CASSRQYQETQYF. As DNA, the CDR3 is TGTGCCAGCAGCCGACAGTACCAAGAGACCCAGTACTTC. The variable domain in full, with the rest retrieved from reference TRBV14 and TRBJ2-5, is EAGVTQFPSHSVIEKGQTVTLRCDPISGHDNLYWYRRVMGKEIKFLLHFVKESKQDESGMPNNRFLAERTGGTYSTLKVQPAELEDSGVYFCASSRQYQETQYFGPGTRLLVL.

The chain has TRBV5-1 and TRBJ2-7; tentative D call: TRBD1 (5 bases). The CDR3 has 14 amino acids. V lost 0 bases and J 1 base, leaving 8 bases between the germline ends. Germline V gene sequence: CDR1 SGHRS, CDR2 YFSETQ. CDR3 residues: CASSLEPGSYEQYF. CDR3 bases: TGCGCCAGCAGCTTGGAGCCAGGGTCCTACGAGCAGTACTTC.

This clone is categorized as medium-sized (0.01 to 0.1%). The V call is TRBV19, the J call TRBJ1-2; D is unresolved. This CDR3 contains 15 residues. The V gene lost 4 bases and the J gene lost 3 bases, with 15 bases spanning the gap. The V gene's germline CDR1 is LNHDA and CDR2 SQIVND (reference sequence). The CDR3 here is CASSSLEGRDYGYTF. The CDR3 bases are TGTGCCAGTAGTAGTTTAGAGGGTAGGGACTATGGCTACACCTTC.

This clone was recorded a few times. The chain joins TRBV5-1 to TRBJ1-3, with D unclear. Per the germline V gene, CDR1 is SGHRS and CDR2 is YFSETQ. V lost 2 bases and J 4 bases, leaving 4 bases between the germline ends. The CDR3 runs to 12 residues. As DNA, the CDR3 is TGCGCCAGCAGCTTACACGGAAACACCATATATTTT. Protein: CASSLHGNTIYF.

The V call is TRBV19, the J call TRBJ1-1, with D possibly TRBD1 on 6 matching bases. Trimming pared 5 bases from V and 1 base from J, leaving 14 bases between. Germline V gives CDR1 LNHDA, CDR2 SQIVND (reference sequence). CDR3 length equals 15 residues. The CDR3 region has the DNA TGTGCCAGTAGTCCAAATGGGGGGCAGAACACTGAAGCTTTCTTT. Protein sequence: CASSPNGGQNTEAFF. The full variable domain, rest sourced from reference TRBV19 and TRBJ1-1, is DGGITQSPKYLFRKEGQNVTLSCEQNLNHDAMYWYRQDPGQGLRLIYYSQIVNDFQKGDIAEGYSVSREKKESFPLTVTSAQKNPTAFYLCASSPNGGQNTEAFFGQGTRLTVV.